The subject of this entry is one T cell receptor beta chain. This specimen comes from a study of T cell changes during pregnancy in multiple sclerosis. Here immunoSEQ multiplex PCR was the method, and the copy in TCRdb shows in-frame clones only, minus some. This table holds approximately 110,000 clones, approximately 90% found once. The CDR3 loop spans 15 amino acids. V was clipped by 8 bases and J by 0 bases, with 16 bases between them. CDR1 is MNHNS and CDR2 is SASEGT in the germline V gene. The genes are TRBV6-1 and TRBJ1-1; D may be TRBD1 (6 bases). The source was peripheral blood, collected after pregnancy. This receptor was taken from a female donor with multiple sclerosis, enrolled in a pregnancy study. The chain's CDR3 is CASALQGQLNTEAFF. For the CDR3, the DNA is TGTGCCAGCGCCTTACAAGGACAGCTGAACACTGAAGCTTTCTTT.